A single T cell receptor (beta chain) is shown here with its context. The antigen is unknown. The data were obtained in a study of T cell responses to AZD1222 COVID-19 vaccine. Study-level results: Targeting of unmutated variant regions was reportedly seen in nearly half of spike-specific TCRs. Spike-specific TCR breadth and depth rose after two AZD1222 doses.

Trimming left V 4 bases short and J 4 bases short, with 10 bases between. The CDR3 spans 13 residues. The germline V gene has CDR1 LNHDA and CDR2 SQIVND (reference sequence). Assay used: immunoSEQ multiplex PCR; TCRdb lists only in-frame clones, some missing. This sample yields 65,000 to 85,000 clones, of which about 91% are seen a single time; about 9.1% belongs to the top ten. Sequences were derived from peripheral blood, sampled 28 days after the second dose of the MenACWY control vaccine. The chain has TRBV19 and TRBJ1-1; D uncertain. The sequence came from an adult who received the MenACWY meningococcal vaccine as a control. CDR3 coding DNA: TGTGCCAGTAGTAGGGTCTGGGGCACTGAAGCTTTCTTT. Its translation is CASSRVWGTEAFF.